The T cell receptor beta chain described here comes from a study of blood T cell repertoires in COVID-19. This clone was picked up one time. Produced via immunoSEQ multiplex PCR; TCRdb's table is partial and in-frame only. The data hold about 62,000 clones, with around 87% observed a single time. The CDR3 totals 14 residues. The germline CDR1 and CDR2 sequences are SGHNT and YYREEE (reference sequence). J lost 2 bases, V lost 7 bases, and 6 bases had no gene match. The chain is built from TRBV5-4 and TRBJ2-1; the match to TRBD1 covers 7 bases. The source is a woman aged 55-69 years with COVID-19, enrolled during active disease. The specimen sequenced was peripheral blood. CDR3 residues: CASGRQGTYNEQFF. The CDR3 coding sequence is TGTGCCAGCGGACGACAGGGCACCTACAATGAGCAGTTCTTC.